The source of this TCR beta chain is a study of cytomegalovirus exposure and HLA in healthy donors. The study, taken as a whole, reports: A later analysis showed TCR association rates differing by HLA locus, peaking at DRB1 and lowest at HLA-C. Later on, an analysis tied 15,000 to 20,000 TCR beta sequences to HLA alleles at 0.05 false discovery rate.

At sampling all donors were nominally healthy, likely with unrecorded immune exposures. The length of the CDR3 is 12 residues. V was pared by 6 bases and J by 8 bases, with 3 bases of the junction left unmatched. Germline loops: CDR1 SNHLY, CDR2 FYNNEI. Points on this clone: Its antigen is still unknown.

The primer mix had 60 Vbeta and 13 Jbeta primers. Here immunoSEQ multiplex PCR was the method, and the copy in TCRdb shows in-frame clones only, minus some. The sample carries about 160,000 clones, 65% to 85% recorded once. Specimen: PBMCs. This rearrangement joins TRBV2 to TRBJ1-1; TRBD1 matches 10 bases. The source is a man aged 40-50 years in good health and CMV-seropositive. The CDR3 nucleotides are TGTGCCAGCAGCTTGGACAGGGGGGAAGCTTTCTTT. Amino acid sequence: CASSLDRGEAFF.